Each of the 14 T cell receptor beta chains below was sequenced from the same sample in a study of early T cells in non-severe SARS-CoV-2 infection. TCRdb reprocessed the 5' RACE reads via MiXCR and lists one record per CDR3 protein. The sample lists tens of thousands of distinct CDR3 sequences; about 5% were seen once. Sequences were derived from whole blood, sampled at baseline. The receptor source for this set is an adult who was a healthcare worker with PCR-confirmed SARS-CoV-2 infection or an uninfected control (not recorded which).

Ten or more counts support this clonotype. V gene TRBV6-1 combines with J gene TRBJ2-2, with D possibly TRBD1 on 7 matching bases. The CDR3 is made up of 14 amino acids. Per the germline V gene, CDR1 is MNHNS and CDR2 is SASEGT. V dropped 10 bases and J dropped 4 bases, with 16 bases sitting between them. The CDR3 DNA is TGTGCCACTCAGGGGGGCCCTTCCACCGGGGAGCTGTTTTTT. This codes for CATQGGPSTGELFF.

This clonotype was counted at least ten times. The chain joins TRBV20-1 to TRBJ2-7, with D possibly TRBD1 on 6 matching bases. The CDR3 consists of 15 residues. V was cut by 6 bases and J by 3 bases, with 21 bases left in between. Germline V gene sequence: CDR1 DFQATT, CDR2 SNEGSKA (reference sequence). The CDR3 is CSAYDTQGSNYEQYF. The CDR3 region has the DNA TGCAGTGCGTACGATACTCAGGGGTCCAACTACGAGCAGTACTTC.

Many counts were recorded for this clonotype. This chain links TRBV5-6 with TRBJ1-1; no clear D gene. V lost 4 bases and J lost 0, with 10 bases in between. The CDR3 spans 14 residues. Per germline, CDR1 SGHDT and CDR2 YYEEEE. The CDR3 sequence: CASSPGPVNTEAFF. The CDR3, as DNA: TGTGCCAGCAGCCCCGGACCCGTGAACACTGAAGCTTTCTTT.

This clonotype was counted many times. The V and J genes are TRBV9 and TRBJ2-7; no firm D call. Germline CDR1 SGDLS, CDR2 YYNGEE. This CDR3 has 14 residues. Trimming cost V 0 bases and J 3 bases, with 10 bases left between them. The CDR3 region has the DNA TGTGCCAGCAGCGTAGGTCCCTATGACTACGAGCAGTACTTC. It yields the protein CASSVGPYDYEQYF.

By proportion, this clonotype is medium-sized. The chain joins TRBV9 to TRBJ2-1; 14 bases map to TRBD2. CDR1 is SGDLS, CDR2 YYNGEE, per germline. Losses at the gene ends were 4 bases for V and 10 bases for J; bases not matched to a gene: 7. The CDR3 spans 15 residues. CDR3 protein: CASSPGLAGGKEQFF. The CDR3 nucleotides read TGTGCCAGCAGCCCTGGACTAGCGGGAGGCAAAGAGCAGTTCTTC.

The chain has TRBV29-1 and TRBJ2-5; D not certain. CDR1 is SQVTM, CDR2 ANQGSEA, per germline. The CDR3 is 12 residues long. The V end was cut by 4 bases, the J end by 5 bases, with 11 bases between. CDR3 region: CSVVRQEETQYF. In DNA form, the CDR3 reads TGCAGCGTTGTCCGTCAGGAGGAGACCCAGTACTTC.

This clonotype was seen repeatedly, ten times or more. The chain links TRBV3-1 to TRBJ2-7, with 11 bases identical to TRBD2. CDR1 is LGHDT, CDR2 YNNKEL, per germline (reference sequence). This CDR3 has 15 amino acids. The V segment lost 1 base and the J segment 3 bases; nucleotides outside the gene matches: 2. CDR3 DNA sequence: TGTGCCAGCAGCCAAGGACTAGCGGGAAGCTACGAGCAGTACTTC. Protein sequence: CASSQGLAGSYEQYF.

At least ten counts were recorded for this clonotype. The CDR3 DNA reads as TGCAGTGCTAGAGACCACCGGAGTTTCGACCAGACCCAGTACTTC. The encoded protein is CSARDHRSFDQTQYF. The chain links TRBV20-1 to TRBJ2-5; D is undetermined. Trimming shortened V by 0 bases and J by 6 bases, and 17 bases separated the two germline ends. Germline V gene lookup returns CDR1 DFQATT and CDR2 SNEGSKA (reference sequence). The CDR3 consists of 15 residues.

The chain joins TRBV12-3 or TRBV12-4 to TRBJ2-3; TRBD2 aligns across 12 bases. There are 17 residues in the CDR3. Trimming cost V 5 bases and J 0 bases; bases outside gene matches: 6. CDR3 nucleotides: TGTGCCAGCAGTCCTCAGACTAGCGGGAGTAGCACAGATACGCAGTATTTT. Amino acids: CASSPQTSGSSTDTQYF.

Worth noting for this clonotype: This may arise from a read error, as a much more abundant clone is one base away. The chain links TRBV5-5 to TRBJ2-2, with a possible D match to TRBD1 (5 bases). The CDR3 sequence is 14 residues long. Germline lookup yields CDR1 SGHKS and CDR2 YYEKEE (reference sequence). Trimming took 5 bases from V and 6 from J, leaving 14 bases between them. The chain's CDR3 is CASRTGASSGELFF. The CDR3 nucleotides read TGTGCCAGCAGAACAGGCGCCAGCTCCGGGGAGCTGTTTTTT.

In its sample, this clonotype was seen a few times. The V and J genes are TRBV5-4 and TRBJ1-2; D remains unclear. CDR1 is SGHNT, CDR2 YYREEE, per germline (reference sequence). V was clipped by 4 bases and J by 8 bases, with 18 bases between them. The length of the CDR3 is 14 residues. The CDR3: CASSLMRTGWGYTF. The CDR3 nucleotides read TGTGCCAGCAGCCTTATGCGGACGGGATGGGGCTACACCTTC.

This clonotype was observed at least ten times. The rearrangement links TRBV5-4 to TRBJ2-1; 11 bases fit TRBD2. The V gene end was trimmed by 4 bases and the J gene end by 4 bases; junction bases not matched to a gene: 4. This CDR3 has 15 residues. Germline CDR1 SGHNT, CDR2 YYREEE (reference sequence). The CDR3 here is CASSGGLAVYNEQFF. DNA of the CDR3: TGTGCCAGCAGCGGGGGACTAGCGGTTTACAATGAGCAGTTCTTC.

This clonotype was found many times. The chain joins TRBV9 to TRBJ1-6; TRBD1 aligns across 7 bases. This CDR3 spans 13 amino acids. CDR1 is SGDLS and CDR2 is YYNGEE in the germline V gene. V was clipped by 4 bases and J by 8 bases; unmatched bases: 3. CDR3 protein: CASSPDRDSPLHF. The CDR3 nucleotides read TGTGCCAGCAGCCCTGACAGGGATTCACCCCTCCACTTT.

Ten or more counts support this clonotype. V and J are TRBV28 and TRBJ2-1; D might be TRBD1 (6 bases). Germline-derived CDR1 and CDR2 are MDHEN and SYDVKM. V was clipped by 2 bases and J by 7 bases, with 12 bases between them. This CDR3 spans 14 amino acids. The CDR3, as DNA: TGTGCCAGCAGTTTACCCGGACAGCCGAATGAGCAGTTCTTC. Translating gives CASSLPGQPNEQFF.